A single sample gave rise to the 18 T cell receptor beta chains below, sequenced in a study of blood T cells in healthy people across ages (dated by TCRdb to 2014 to 2015). Libraries were constructed by 5' RACE. Sequencer: Illumina HiSeq 2500. A second roughly 7 to 11 cycle PCR used a sample-barcoded 5' primer and a J-beta primer mix. TCRdb handled the public reads itself, with Q25 trimming in fastp and clone calling in MiXCR, and kept productive beta chains. Every entry covers one CDR3 protein and lists the most common genes and DNA from its rows. The sample includes 550,000 to 800,000 distinct CDR3 sequences, with roughly 30% observed a single time. The biggest ten clones account for approximately 15% of the sample. Specimen: blood. The receptors come from an elderly woman in good health. Donor details come from another sample of the same person, matched by shared clones.

This clonotype has only one observation. The V and J genes are TRBV20-1 and TRBJ2-7, with D tentatively TRBD1 (7 bases). Trimming left V 6 bases short and J 6 bases short, with 15 bases between. Germline V gene lookup returns CDR1 DFQATT and CDR2 SNEGSKA (reference sequence). The CDR3 is 12 residues long. CDR3 coding DNA: TGCAGTGCCCCAGGGGGGCCCAGCGAGCAGTACTTC. It specifies CSAPGGPSEQYF.

This clonotype was counted only a few times. The rearrangement joins TRBV7-6 to TRBJ1-1, with D possibly TRBD1 on 6 matching bases. This CDR3 region has 16 residues. The germline CDR1 and CDR2 sequences are SGHVS and FNYEAQ. V was cut by 2 bases and J by 4 bases, with 17 bases left in between. Here the CDR3 reads CASSLMPAQGSTEAFF. For the CDR3, the DNA is TGTGCCAGCAGCTTAATGCCCGCACAGGGATCCACTGAAGCTTTCTTT.

This clonotype has at least ten counts. The rearrangement uses TRBV30 and TRBJ2-7; perhaps TRBD2 as D (5 bases). Germline loops: CDR1 GTSNPN, CDR2 SVGIG (reference sequence). Between the trimmed V and J ends, which lost 0 bases and 1 base, there was a span of 13 bases. The CDR3 length is 15 residues. The CDR3 DNA reads as TGTGCCTGGAGTGTACGACGCAGGACTTCCTACGAGCAGTACTTC. This translates into CAWSVRRRTSYEQYF. Based on the CDR3 plus reference TRBV30 and TRBJ2-7, the full variable domain is SQTIHQWPATLVQPVGSPLSLECTVEGTSNPNLYWYRQAAGRGLQLLFYSVGIGQISSEVPQNLSASRPQDRQFILSSKKLLLSDSGFYLCAWSVRRRTSYEQYFGPGTRLTVT.

This clonotype came up many times. The chain joins TRBV6-2 or TRBV6-3 to TRBJ2-7, with D uncertain. CDR3 length equals 13 residues. In germline, CDR1 is MNHEY, CDR2 SVGEGT. The germline V and J ends were trimmed by 4 bases and 2 bases, with 9 bases remaining between them. In DNA form, the CDR3 reads TGTGCCAGCAGTTTTGCCTATACCTACGAGCAGTACTTC. It translates to CASSFAYTYEQYF.

This clonotype was found a few times. V and J are TRBV10-3 and TRBJ1-5, with a tentative D call TRBD1 (6 bases). V was cut by 6 bases and J by 4 bases, with 10 bases left in between. Germline lookup yields CDR1 ENHRY and CDR2 SYGVKD. The CDR3 is 13 residues long. CDR3 sequence: CAIRAGANQPQHF. The CDR3 coding sequence is TGTGCCATCAGGGCAGGGGCGAATCAGCCCCAGCATTTT.

Of note for this clonotype: This clone may be a read error of a much larger clone one base away. This sequence joins TRBV7-2 and TRBJ2-5; no clear D gene. CDR1 SGHTA and CDR2 FQGNSA come from the germline V gene. The CDR3 sequence is 13 residues long. V was clipped by 1 base and J by 11 bases, with 14 bases between them. DNA for the CDR3: TGTGCCAGCAGCTTAGTCGAGCGAAATGAGCAGTACTTC. Translation: CASSLVERNEQYF.

This clonotype was observed at least ten times. This chain joins TRBV6-5 and TRBJ2-7; D not certain. Trimming took off 5 bases at V and 5 bases at J, with 19 bases between the two ends. Germline V CDR1 and CDR2: MNHEY, SVGAGI. The CDR3 sequence is 15 residues long. DNA of the CDR3: TGTGCCAGCAGTCCCCTGGTAGCAGGAATACACGAGCAGTACTTC. This translates into CASSPLVAGIHEQYF.

In its sample, this clonotype was seen many times. The chain joins TRBV7-7 to TRBJ2-1; D remains ambiguous. Germline assignment: CDR1 SSHAT and CDR2 FNYEAQ (reference sequence). The CDR3 is 15 residues long. V gave up 3 bases and J gave up 2 bases, with 11 bases separating them. The CDR3, as DNA: TGTGCCAGCAGCTTGGAGATAGGGACCTACAATGAGCAGTTCTTC. It yields the protein CASSLEIGTYNEQFF.

This clonotype was observed many times. The chain employs TRBV29-1 and TRBJ2-1; 10 bases are a match to TRBD2. Germline CDR1 is SQVTM and CDR2 is ANQGSEA. V shed 5 bases, J shed 5 bases, and the junction held 12 bases outside the gene matches. This CDR3 is built from 16 residues. DNA of the CDR3: TGCAGCGTTTCTGGGGAGCGGGGGGGCCTGGACAATGAGCAGTTCTTC. This gives the protein CSVSGERGGLDNEQFF.

This clonotype was found many times. At one boundary the junction diverges from the germline segment, which might be a read error. The chain recombines TRBV27 with TRBJ1-6; D is unresolved. CDR3 size: 13 residues. The germline V gene encodes CDR1 MNHEY and CDR2 SMNVEV (reference sequence). CDR3 nucleotides: TGTGCCAGCAGTTCTTCCTCTAATTCACCCCTCCACTTT. Protein: CASSSSSNSPLHF.

The table lists this clonotype with a few counts. The chain has TRBV30 and TRBJ2-5; D is possibly TRBD1 or TRBD2 (5 bases each). This CDR3 is 14 amino acids long. The V gene's germline CDR1 is GTSNPN and CDR2 SVGIG (reference sequence). The germline V and J ends were trimmed by 0 bases and 9 bases, with 17 bases remaining between them. Here the CDR3 reads CAWSVLRGARAQYF. The DNA for the CDR3 is TGTGCCTGGAGTGTACTACGAGGGGCTCGGGCCCAGTACTTC. Based on the CDR3 plus reference TRBV30 and TRBJ2-5, the full variable domain is SQTIHQWPATLVQPVGSPLSLECTVEGTSNPNLYWYRQAAGRGLQLLFYSVGIGQISSEVPQNLSASRPQDRQFILSSKKLLLSDSGFYLCAWSVLRGARAQYFGPGTRLLVL.

This clonotype was detected many times. The junction differs from germline at one of its ends, possibly a read error. V gene TRBV7-2 combines with J gene TRBJ2-3, with unresolved D. The CDR3 loop spans 15 amino acids. The V gene's germline CDR1 is SGHTA and CDR2 FQGNSA. Written as DNA, the CDR3 is TGCGCCAGCAGCTTGGACGGAACTAGCACAGATACGCAGTATTTT. Encoded protein: CASSLDGTSTDTQYF. Variable domain in full (rest from reference TRBV7-2 and TRBJ2-3): GAGVSQSPSNKVTEKGKDVELRCDPISGHTALYWYRQSLGQGLEFLIYFQGNSAPDKSGLPSDRFSAERTGGSVSTLTIQRTQQEDSAVYLCASSLDGTSTDTQYFGPGTRLTVL.

This clonotype occurred many times. V gene TRBV7-9 combines with J gene TRBJ1-6, with 10 nucleotides matching TRBD1. The CDR3 extends over 14 amino acids. V dropped 5 bases and J dropped 13; count of bases not matched to a gene: 8. Germline-derived CDR1 and CDR2 are SEHNR and FQNEAQ (reference sequence). CDR3 bases: TGTGCCAGCAGCACCGGGACAGGGGTAGGCCCCCTCCACTTT. This codes for CASSTGTGVGPLHF. The full variable domain, its missing parts supplied by reference TRBV7-9 and TRBJ1-6, is DTGVSQNPRHKITKRGQNVTFRCDPISEHNRLYWYRQTLGQGPEFLTYFQNEAQLEKSRLLSDRFSAERPKGSFSTLEIQRTEQGDSAMYLCASSTGTGVGPLHFGNGTRLTVT.

Of note for this clonotype: It is likely a read error, because the conserved phenylalanine at the end of the CDR3 is missing. The chain links TRBV5-1 to TRBJ2-7, with 7 bases identical to TRBD2. Germline V gene sequence: CDR1 SGHRS, CDR2 YFSETQ. This CDR3 region has 14 residues. V gave up 2 bases and J gave up 7 bases; unmatched junction bases: 9. In DNA, the CDR3 is TGCGCCAGCAGCTTACCTAGCGGCATGATTGAGCAGTACATC. This codes for CASSLPSGMIEQYI.

In its sample, this clonotype was seen a few times. This clone may be a read error of a much larger clone one base away. The gene calls are TRBV7-2 and TRBJ2-5; 7 bases agree with TRBD1. V dropped 1 base and J dropped 11; count of bases not matched to a gene: 13. The length of the CDR3 is 15 residues. The germline V gene has CDR1 SGHTA and CDR2 FQGNSA. The DNA of the CDR3 is TGTGCCAGCAGCTTAGGGACAGGACTGTACAATGAGCAGTACTTC. Translating gives CASSLGTGLYNEQYF.

The sample holds a few counts of this clonotype. The chain uses TRBV12-3 or TRBV12-4 and TRBJ1-2; D might be TRBD1 (5 bases). V was trimmed by 4 bases and J by 4 bases, leaving 19 bases between them. This CDR3 has 16 residues. CDR3 residues: CASSSARRGLGYGYTF. The CDR3 DNA reads as TGTGCCAGCAGTTCCGCGAGGAGGGGATTAGGCTATGGCTACACCTTC.

This clonotype was seen ten or more times. J is TRBJ2-7 and V is TRBV20-1; the D is unclear. The CDR3 runs to 13 residues. Germline V lookup: CDR1 DFQATT, CDR2 SNEGSKA (reference sequence). Trimming shortened V by 0 bases and J by 5 bases, and 11 bases separated the two germline ends. The CDR3 protein is CSARDVGNHEQYF. In nucleotides, the CDR3 is TGCAGTGCTAGAGATGTAGGGAACCACGAGCAGTACTTC.

Turning to this clonotype: This could be a read error, since a much larger clone is one nucleotide away. The V gene is TRBV3-1, the J gene TRBJ1-2; 9 bases line up with TRBD1. This CDR3 comprises 15 residues. Looked up from germline, CDR1 is LGHDT and CDR2 is YNNKEL (reference sequence). The CDR3 DNA is TGTGTCAGCAGCCAGGTGACAGGGGGAGGCTATGGCTACACCTTC. Protein sequence: CVSSQVTGGGYGYTF.